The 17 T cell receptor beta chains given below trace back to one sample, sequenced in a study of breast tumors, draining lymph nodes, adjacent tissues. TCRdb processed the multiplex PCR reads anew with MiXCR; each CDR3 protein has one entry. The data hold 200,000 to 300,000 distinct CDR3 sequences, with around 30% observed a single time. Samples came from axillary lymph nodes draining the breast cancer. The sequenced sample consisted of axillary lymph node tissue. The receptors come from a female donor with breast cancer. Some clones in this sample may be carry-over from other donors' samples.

The CDR3 protein is CASSVNVGSNQPQHF. CDR3 nucleotide sequence: TGTGCCAGCAGTGTTAATGTCGGAAGCAATCAGCCCCAGCATTTT. The chain carries TRBV6-1 and TRBJ1-5, with D uncertain. From germline, CDR1 is MNHNS and CDR2 SASEGT. V was cut by 4 bases and J by 1 base, with 11 bases left in between. This CDR3 spans 15 amino acids.

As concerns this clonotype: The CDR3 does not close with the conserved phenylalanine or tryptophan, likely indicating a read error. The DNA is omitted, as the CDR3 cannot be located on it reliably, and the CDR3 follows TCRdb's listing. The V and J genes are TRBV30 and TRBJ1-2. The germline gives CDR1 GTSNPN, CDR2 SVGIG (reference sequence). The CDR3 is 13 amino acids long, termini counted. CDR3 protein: CAWSRGGTSPLIL.

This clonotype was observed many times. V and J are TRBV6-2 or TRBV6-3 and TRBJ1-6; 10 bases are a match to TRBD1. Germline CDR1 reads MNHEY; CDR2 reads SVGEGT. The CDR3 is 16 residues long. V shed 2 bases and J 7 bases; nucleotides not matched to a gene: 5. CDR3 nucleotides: TGTGCCAGCAGTTACGACAGGGGGCGTCGGAATTCACCCCTCCACTTT. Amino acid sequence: CASSYDRGRRNSPLHF.

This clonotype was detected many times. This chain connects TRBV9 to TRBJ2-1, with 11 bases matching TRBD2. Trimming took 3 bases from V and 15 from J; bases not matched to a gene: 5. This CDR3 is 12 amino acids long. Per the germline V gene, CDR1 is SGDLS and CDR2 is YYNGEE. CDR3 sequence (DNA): TGTGCCAGCAGCGGAACTAGCGGGAGTATGTTCTTC. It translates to CASSGTSGSMFF. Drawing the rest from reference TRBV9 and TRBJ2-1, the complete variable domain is DSGVTQTPKHLITATGQRVTLRCSPRSGDLSVYWYQQSLDQGLQFLIQYYNGEERAKGNILERFSAQQFPDLHSELNLSSLELGDSALYFCASSGTSGSMFFGPGTRLTVL.

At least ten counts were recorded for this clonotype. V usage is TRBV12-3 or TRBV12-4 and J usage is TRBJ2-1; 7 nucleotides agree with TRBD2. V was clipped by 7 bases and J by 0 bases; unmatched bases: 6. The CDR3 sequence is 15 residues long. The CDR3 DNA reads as TGTGCCAGCAATCGGAGACTAGCCTCCTACAATGAGCAGTTCTTC. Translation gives CASNRRLASYNEQFF.

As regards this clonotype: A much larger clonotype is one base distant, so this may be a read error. In DNA form, the CDR3 reads TGTGCCAGCAGCTTGGAGGTCGTCGGGCAAGAGACCCAGTACTTC. Its translation is CASSLEVVGQETQYF. V usage is TRBV5-4 and J usage is TRBJ2-5; D is uncertain. The length of the CDR3 is 15 residues. V lost 0 bases and J lost 2, with 11 bases in between. Germline CDR1 reads SGHNT; CDR2 reads YYREEE (reference sequence).

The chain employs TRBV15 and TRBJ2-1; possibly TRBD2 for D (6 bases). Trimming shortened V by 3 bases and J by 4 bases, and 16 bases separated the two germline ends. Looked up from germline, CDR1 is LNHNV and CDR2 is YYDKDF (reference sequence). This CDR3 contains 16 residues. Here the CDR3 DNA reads TGTGCCACCAGCAGCTTGTACGCTAGCGTGTACAATGAGCAGTTCTTC. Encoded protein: CATSSLYASVYNEQFF.

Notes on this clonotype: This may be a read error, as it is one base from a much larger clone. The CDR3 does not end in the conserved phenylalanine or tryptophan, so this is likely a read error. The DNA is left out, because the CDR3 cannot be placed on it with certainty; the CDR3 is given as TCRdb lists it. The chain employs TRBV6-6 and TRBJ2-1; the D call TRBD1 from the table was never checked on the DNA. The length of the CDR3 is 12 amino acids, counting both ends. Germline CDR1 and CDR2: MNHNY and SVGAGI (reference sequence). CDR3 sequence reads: CASSLGPSPGFL.

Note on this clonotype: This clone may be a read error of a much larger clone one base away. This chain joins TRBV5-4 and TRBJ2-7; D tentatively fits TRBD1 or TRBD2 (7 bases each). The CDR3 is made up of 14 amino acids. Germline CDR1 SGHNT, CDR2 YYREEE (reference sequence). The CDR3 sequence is CASGFGQGGYGQYF. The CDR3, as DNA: TGTGCCAGTGGGTTTGGGCAGGGGGGGTACGGGCAGTACTTC.

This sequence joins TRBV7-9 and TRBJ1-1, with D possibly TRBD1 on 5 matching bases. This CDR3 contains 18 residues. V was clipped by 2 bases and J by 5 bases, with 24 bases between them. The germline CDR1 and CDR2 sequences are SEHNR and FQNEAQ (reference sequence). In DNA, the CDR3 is TGTGCCAGCAGCTTAATCAATCAGGGTGGATGGGGATCAACTGAAGCTTTCTTT. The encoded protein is CASSLINQGGWGSTEAFF.

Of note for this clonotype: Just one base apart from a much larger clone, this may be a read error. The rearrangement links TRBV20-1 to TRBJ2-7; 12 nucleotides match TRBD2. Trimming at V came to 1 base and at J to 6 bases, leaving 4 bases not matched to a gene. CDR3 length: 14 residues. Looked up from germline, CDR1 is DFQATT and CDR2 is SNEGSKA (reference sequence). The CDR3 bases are TGCAGTGCTAGAGGGACTAGCGGGGCCTCCGAGCAGTACTTC. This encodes CSARGTSGASEQYF.

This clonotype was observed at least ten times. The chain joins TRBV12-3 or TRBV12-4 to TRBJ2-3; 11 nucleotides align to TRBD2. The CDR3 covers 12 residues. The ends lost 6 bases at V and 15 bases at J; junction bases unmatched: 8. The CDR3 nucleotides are TGTGCCAGCAGCCTGACTAGCGGGAATTTATATTTT. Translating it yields CASSLTSGNLYF.

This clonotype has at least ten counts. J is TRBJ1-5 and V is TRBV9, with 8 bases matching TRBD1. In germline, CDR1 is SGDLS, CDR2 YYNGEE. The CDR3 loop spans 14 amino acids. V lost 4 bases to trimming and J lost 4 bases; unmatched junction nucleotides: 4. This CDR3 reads CASSPTGANQPQHF. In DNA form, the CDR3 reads TGTGCCAGCAGCCCGACAGGGGCTAATCAGCCCCAGCATTTT.

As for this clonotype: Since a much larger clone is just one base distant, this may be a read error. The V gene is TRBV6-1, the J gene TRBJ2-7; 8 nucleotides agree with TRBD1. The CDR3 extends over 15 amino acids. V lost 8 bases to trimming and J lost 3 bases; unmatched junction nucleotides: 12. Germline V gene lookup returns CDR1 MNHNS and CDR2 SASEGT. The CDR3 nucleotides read TGTGCCAGCCCCCAAGGACAGGGAGGTTTCTACGAGCAGTACTTC. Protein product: CASPQGQGGFYEQYF.

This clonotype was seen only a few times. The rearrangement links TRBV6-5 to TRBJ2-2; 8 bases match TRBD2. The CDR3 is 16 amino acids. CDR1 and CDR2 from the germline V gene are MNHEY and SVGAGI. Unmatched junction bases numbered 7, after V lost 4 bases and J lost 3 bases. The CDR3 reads CASSLGSAGDTGELFF. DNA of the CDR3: TGTGCCAGCAGTTTGGGGTCAGCGGGAGACACCGGGGAGCTGTTTTTT.

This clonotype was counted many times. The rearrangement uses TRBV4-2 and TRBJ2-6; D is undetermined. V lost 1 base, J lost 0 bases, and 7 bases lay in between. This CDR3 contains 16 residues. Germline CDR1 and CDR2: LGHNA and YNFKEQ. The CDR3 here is CASSQGTSSGANVLTF. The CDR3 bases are TGTGCCAGCAGCCAAGGCACCTCCTCTGGGGCCAACGTCCTGACTTTC.

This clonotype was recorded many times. This CDR3 reads CASSRLTGGEYEQYF. CDR3 in DNA: TGTGCCAGCAGCCGATTGACAGGGGGCGAGTACGAGCAGTACTTC. The chain carries TRBV11-3 and TRBJ2-7; 10 positions agree with TRBD1. CDR3 size: 15 residues. Germline V gives CDR1 SGHNT, CDR2 YENEEA. The V and J ends lost 5 bases and 4 bases, in that order; junction bases with no gene match: 8.